Given below is one T cell receptor beta chain in context. As yet, its antigen is unknown. One end of the junction fails to match germline, which may point to a read error. Reverse transcription of all isolated RNA meant that expressed TCRB transcripts were sequenced. Sequencing of naive, central memory and regulatory T cell samples gave an average of roughly 3.5 million reads. Measured with immunoSEQ multiplex PCR; TCRdb has only the in-frame clones, and not every one. The sample includes about 130,000 clones, 7% to 10% seen only once; the top ten take 0.68%. This sample is part of a study of beta chain features in type 1 diabetes. About the study: What patients shared with healthy donors was a similar profile of age, gender and cell yields.

Germline V gene sequence: CDR1 KGHSH, CDR2 LQKENI. This CDR3 is built from 14 residues. Study findings and constraints: A closer apparent resemblance between naive, central memory and Treg TCRB repertoires was seen in patients than in healthy donors.

The source of this sequence is a man younger than 35 in good health. The chain is built from TRBV18 and TRBJ1-2, with 8 bases fitting TRBD1. Sequenced material: central memory CD4+ T cells from blood. The DNA of the CDR3 is TGTGCCAACTCACAGGGACAGGCTGGGGGTGGCTACACCTTC. Amino acid sequence: CANSQGQAGGGYTF.